This is a list of T cell receptor beta chains from one sample in a study of T cell responses to AZD1222 COVID-19 vaccine. Method: immunoSEQ multiplex PCR; TCRdb's copy keeps in-frame clones and lacks some. The sample records around 80,000 clones, 70% to 90% being singletons. Here the sequenced sample was peripheral blood, taken on day 0 of AZD1222 vaccination. All receptors come from an adult in good health. The CDR3 runs from the conserved cysteine through the conserved F or W. The D gene is left open where the match is weak. Not all rows give a size; the values are once, few, many and, for expanded clones, a class.

D gene: NA
J gene: TRBJ2-4
V gene: TRBV4-1
clone size: NA
CDR3 protein: CASSQGLVGIQYF
CDR3 DNA: TGCGCCAGCAGCCAAGGCCTCGTGGGGATTCAGTACTTC

D gene: NA
J gene: TRBJ1-1
V gene: TRBV19
clone size: NA
CDR3 protein: CASSFAAEAFF
CDR3 DNA: TGTGCCAGTAGTTTTGCAGCTGAAGCTTTCTTT

D gene: TRBD2
J gene: TRBJ2-7
V gene: TRBV23-1
clone size: NA
CDR3 protein: CASSQLVLAGSPQYYEQYF
CDR3 DNA: TGCGCCAGCAGTCAATTGGTCCTAGCGGGAAGCCCTCAATACTACGAGCAGTACTTC

D gene: NA
J gene: TRBJ2-5
V gene: TRBV14
clone size: NA
CDR3 protein: CASSRWVGSYQETQYF
CDR3 DNA: TGTGCCAGCAGCCGCTGGGTAGGGTCGTACCAAGAGACCCAGTACTTC

D gene: NA
J gene: TRBJ1-5
V gene: TRBV18
clone size: NA
CDR3 protein: CASSPSDGNQPQHF
CDR3 DNA: TGTGCCAGCTCACCCTCTGACGGGAATCAGCCCCAGCATTTT

D gene: TRBD2
J gene: TRBJ2-7
V gene: TRBV6-5
clone size: NA
CDR3 protein: CASSKPGLGSYEQYF
CDR3 DNA: TGTGCCAGCAGCAAGCCGGGACTAGGGTCCTACGAGCAGTACTTC

D gene: NA
J gene: TRBJ1-3
V gene: TRBV6-5
clone size: once
CDR3 protein: CASGRLSGNTIYF
CDR3 DNA: TGTGCCAGCGGCAGACTCTCTGGAAACACCATATATTTT

D gene: NA
J gene: TRBJ2-7
V gene: TRBV19
clone size: NA
CDR3 protein: CASSSWLTGQESPYEQYF
CDR3 DNA: TGTGCCAGCTCCAGTTGGCTTACAGGGCAGGAGAGCCCCTACGAGCAGTACTTC

D gene: TRBD2
J gene: TRBJ2-2
V gene: TRBV30
clone size: NA
CDR3 protein: CAWRGLAGGTGELFF
CDR3 DNA: TGTGCCTGGAGGGGACTAGCGGGAGGCACCGGGGAGCTGTTTTTT

D gene: NA
J gene: TRBJ2-6
V gene: TRBV12-3/TRBV12-4
clone size: once
CDR3 protein: CAASPSGANVLTF
CDR3 DNA: TGTGCCGCCAGCCCCTCTGGGGCCAACGTCCTGACTTTC

D gene: TRBD1
J gene: TRBJ1-5
V gene: TRBV2
clone size: NA
CDR3 protein: CASTGQINQPQHF
CDR3 DNA: TGTGCCAGCACGGGACAGATCAATCAGCCCCAGCATTTT

D gene: NA
J gene: TRBJ1-1
V gene: TRBV18
clone size: NA
CDR3 protein: CASSPLRYRDQNTEAFF
CDR3 DNA: TGTGCCAGCTCACCACTCCGGTACAGGGACCAGAACACTGAAGCTTTCTTT

D gene: NA
J gene: TRBJ2-3
V gene: TRBV18
clone size: NA
CDR3 protein: CASRSRAPESTDTQYF
CDR3 DNA: TGTGCCAGCCGGTCGCGGGCCCCCGAGAGCACAGATACGCAGTATTTT

D gene: NA
J gene: TRBJ1-1
V gene: TRBV29-1
clone size: NA
CDR3 protein: CSVESSADTEAFF
CDR3 DNA: TGCAGCGTTGAGTCCTCCGCGGACACTGAAGCTTTCTTT

D gene: NA
J gene: TRBJ2-7
V gene: TRBV18
clone size: NA
CDR3 protein: CASSPRQDEQYF
CDR3 DNA: TGTGCCAGCTCACCTAGACAGGACGAGCAGTACTTC

D gene: NA
J gene: TRBJ2-3
V gene: TRBV28
clone size: NA
CDR3 protein: CASRKDRGTDTQYF
CDR3 DNA: TGTGCCAGCAGAAAGGATCGGGGCACAGATACGCAGTATTTT

D gene: NA
J gene: TRBJ2-2
V gene: TRBV11-2
clone size: NA
CDR3 protein: CASSSRGGAWTGELFF
CDR3 DNA: TGTGCCAGCAGCTCCAGGGGGGGCGCATGGACCGGGGAGCTGTTTTTT

D gene: TRBD2
J gene: TRBJ2-5
V gene: TRBV29-1
clone size: NA
CDR3 protein: CSVASGFGTQYF
CDR3 DNA: TGCAGCGTTGCTAGCGGATTCGGGACCCAGTACTTC

D gene: NA
J gene: TRBJ1-1
V gene: TRBV18
clone size: NA
CDR3 protein: CASSSRSEAEAFF
CDR3 DNA: TGTGCCAGCTCCTCCAGGAGTGAGGCTGAAGCTTTCTTT

D gene: TRBD2
J gene: TRBJ2-5
V gene: TRBV15
clone size: NA
CDR3 protein: CATSRDRGLLETQYF
CDR3 DNA: TGTGCCACCAGCAGAGATCGGGGACTACTTGAGACCCAGTACTTC

D gene: TRBD2
J gene: TRBJ2-5
V gene: TRBV3-1/TRBV3-2
clone size: NA
CDR3 protein: CASSQGGRGGPSQETQYF
CDR3 DNA: TGTGCCAGCAGCCAAGGTGGGCGGGGGGGCCCCTCCCAAGAGACCCAGTACTTC

D gene: NA
J gene: TRBJ1-4
V gene: TRBV11-2
clone size: NA
CDR3 protein: CASSLGGWGPPGKLFF
CDR3 DNA: TGTGCCAGCAGCCTAGGAGGGTGGGGGCCCCCGGGAAAACTGTTTTTT

D gene: TRBD2
J gene: TRBJ2-7
V gene: TRBV10-3
clone size: NA
CDR3 protein: CAIGLAGSYEQYF
CDR3 DNA: TGTGCCATCGGCCTAGCGGGGTCCTACGAGCAGTACTTC

D gene: NA
J gene: TRBJ2-1
V gene: TRBV10-1
clone size: NA
CDR3 protein: CASSESSIAGYNEQFF
CDR3 DNA: TGCGCCAGCAGTGAGTCTAGTATAGCTGGCTACAATGAGCAGTTCTTC

D gene: NA
J gene: TRBJ1-5
V gene: TRBV5-8
clone size: NA
CDR3 protein: CASSLGIAGTTQHF
CDR3 DNA: TGTGCCAGCAGCTTGGGAATCGCAGGGACCACTCAGCATTTT

D gene: NA
J gene: TRBJ1-3
V gene: TRBV5-1
clone size: NA
CDR3 protein: CASSPDTGSGNTIYF
CDR3 DNA: TGCGCCAGCAGCCCGGACACAGGCTCTGGAAACACCATATATTTT

D gene: NA
J gene: TRBJ1-1
V gene: TRBV6-5
clone size: NA
CDR3 protein: CASRGKGSLNTEAFF
CDR3 DNA: TGTGCCAGCAGAGGAAAAGGGTCATTGAACACTGAAGCTTTCTTT

D gene: TRBD1
J gene: TRBJ2-3
V gene: TRBV19
clone size: NA
CDR3 protein: CASSIDRRGLLSTDTQYF
CDR3 DNA: TGTGCCAGTAGTATAGATCGTAGGGGGCTTCTATCCACAGATACGCAGTATTTT

D gene: NA
J gene: TRBJ2-2
V gene: TRBV10-1
clone size: once
CDR3 protein: CASSEGSGELFF
CDR3 DNA: TGCGCCAGCAGTGAGGGGTCCGGGGAGCTGTTTTTT

D gene: NA
J gene: TRBJ2-6
V gene: TRBV29-1
clone size: NA
CDR3 protein: CSVDRSGANVLTF
CDR3 DNA: TGCAGCGTTGACAGGTCTGGGGCCAACGTCCTGACTTTC

D gene: TRBD1
J gene: TRBJ2-7
V gene: TRBV6-5
clone size: NA
CDR3 protein: CASLMDRASYEQYF
CDR3 DNA: TGTGCCAGCCTGATGGACAGGGCCTCCTACGAGCAGTACTTC

D gene: NA
J gene: TRBJ2-1
V gene: TRBV30
clone size: NA
CDR3 protein: CAWSVRNNEQFF
CDR3 DNA: TGTGCCTGGAGTGTACGTAACAATGAGCAGTTCTTC

D gene: NA
J gene: TRBJ2-1
V gene: TRBV3-1/TRBV3-2
clone size: NA
CDR3 protein: CASSQEEGRKQFF
CDR3 DNA: TGTGCCAGCAGCCAAGAGGAGGGTAGGAAGCAGTTCTTC

D gene: TRBD2
J gene: TRBJ2-5
V gene: TRBV20-1
clone size: NA
CDR3 protein: CSASLAGGLKTQYF
CDR3 DNA: TGCAGTGCTAGTCTGGCGGGAGGGCTCAAGACCCAGTACTTC

D gene: NA
J gene: TRBJ1-1
V gene: TRBV4-1
clone size: NA
CDR3 protein: CASSQEPRAFF
CDR3 DNA: TGCGCCAGCAGCCAAGAACCAAGGGCTTTCTTT

D gene: TRBD2
J gene: TRBJ2-1
V gene: TRBV28
clone size: NA
CDR3 protein: CASHGRAAQSYNEQFF
CDR3 DNA: TGTGCCAGCCACGGGAGGGCCGCACAATCCTACAATGAGCAGTTCTTC

D gene: TRBD1
J gene: TRBJ1-4
V gene: TRBV18
clone size: NA
CDR3 protein: CASSPPTGLDEKLFF
CDR3 DNA: TGTGCCAGCTCACCACCGACAGGGTTGGATGAAAAACTGTTTTTT

D gene: NA
J gene: TRBJ1-6
V gene: TRBV6-5
clone size: NA
CDR3 protein: CASSYSVGGESPLHF
CDR3 DNA: TGTGCCAGCAGTTACTCGGTTGGGGGTGAGTCACCCCTCCACTTT

D gene: TRBD2
J gene: TRBJ2-4
V gene: TRBV19
clone size: once
CDR3 protein: CASTLSPGSGLAGAGAKNIQYF
CDR3 DNA: TGTGCCAGTACCCTCAGTCCCGGTTCTGGACTAGCGGGAGCCGGGGCCAAAAACATTCAGTACTTC

D gene: NA
J gene: TRBJ1-2
V gene: TRBV7-2
clone size: NA
CDR3 protein: CASSLANYGYTF
CDR3 DNA: TGTGCCAGCAGCTTAGCTAACTATGGCTACACCTTC

D gene: NA
J gene: TRBJ2-1
V gene: TRBV6-5
clone size: NA
CDR3 protein: CASSPHNNEQFF
CDR3 DNA: TGTGCCAGCAGCCCGCACAACAATGAGCAGTTCTTC

D gene: NA
J gene: TRBJ1-4
V gene: TRBV6-6
clone size: NA
CDR3 protein: CASSYLSTNEKLFF
CDR3 DNA: TGTGCCAGCAGTTATCTCTCGACTAATGAAAAACTGTTTTTT

D gene: TRBD1
J gene: TRBJ1-5
V gene: TRBV6-5
clone size: NA
CDR3 protein: CASSGQGGQPQHF
CDR3 DNA: TGTGCCAGTAGCGGACAGGGCGGTCAGCCCCAGCATTTT

D gene: NA
J gene: TRBJ1-6
V gene: TRBV27
clone size: NA
CDR3 protein: CASSLLGQLHNSPLHF
CDR3 DNA: TGTGCCAGCAGTTTATTAGGTCAGCTACATAATTCACCCCTCCACTTT

D gene: NA
J gene: TRBJ1-5
V gene: TRBV15
clone size: NA
CDR3 protein: CATSRDLTRSHQPQHF
CDR3 DNA: TGTGCCACCAGCAGAGATCTAACACGTTCTCATCAGCCCCAGCATTTT

D gene: TRBD1
J gene: TRBJ1-2
V gene: TRBV28
clone size: NA
CDR3 protein: CASSLYYRGAGGYTF
CDR3 DNA: TGTGCCAGCAGTTTGTACTACAGGGGCGCGGGTGGCTACACCTTC

D gene: NA
J gene: TRBJ2-3
V gene: TRBV12-3/TRBV12-4
clone size: NA
CDR3 protein: CASSSWGDTQYF
CDR3 DNA: TGTGCCAGCAGTTCCTGGGGAGATACGCAGTATTTT

D gene: TRBD2
J gene: TRBJ2-5
V gene: TRBV2
clone size: NA
CDR3 protein: CASRTGGAVETQYF
CDR3 DNA: TGTGCCAGCAGGACGGGAGGCGCGGTGGAGACCCAGTACTTC

D gene: NA
J gene: TRBJ2-1
V gene: TRBV5-1
clone size: NA
CDR3 protein: CASSGGPTYNEQFF
CDR3 DNA: TGCGCCAGCAGCGGGGGACCTACCTACAATGAGCAGTTCTTC

D gene: NA
J gene: TRBJ2-2
V gene: TRBV7-9
clone size: NA
CDR3 protein: CASSLEYGTQGELFF
CDR3 DNA: TGTGCCAGCAGCTTAGAGTATGGGACTCAAGGGGAGCTGTTTTTT